The TCR beta chain under discussion was sequenced for a study of blood T cell repertoires in COVID-19. Germline V gives CDR1 LNHDA, CDR2 SQIVND (reference sequence). This CDR3 contains 15 residues. J gave up 4 bases and V 5 bases, and 7 bases lay outside the gene matches. Libraries were prepared by immunoSEQ multiplex PCR; TCRdb keeps only in-frame clonotypes and omits some of them. The profile shows more than 150,000 clones, more than 60% of them singletons. The sequenced sample was peripheral blood. This clonotype was obtained from a man aged 50-59 years who had recovered from COVID-19. The V and J genes are TRBV19 and TRBJ1-1; 10 nucleotides agree with TRBD1. CDR3 in amino acids: CASSPGQGVVTEAFF. The CDR3 region has the DNA TGTGCCAGTAGTCCAGGACAGGGGGTCGTCACTGAAGCTTTCTTT.